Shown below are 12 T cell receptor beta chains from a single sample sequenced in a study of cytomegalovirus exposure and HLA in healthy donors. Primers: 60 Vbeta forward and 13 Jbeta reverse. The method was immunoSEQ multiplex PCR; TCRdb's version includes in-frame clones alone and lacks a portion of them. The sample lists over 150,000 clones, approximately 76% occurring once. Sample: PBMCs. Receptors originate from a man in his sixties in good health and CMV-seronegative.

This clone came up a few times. In DNA form, the CDR3 reads TGTGCCACCAACCCGCGGACAGGGTACAATGAGCAGTTCTTC. It encodes CATNPRTGYNEQFF. The V call is TRBV28, the J call TRBJ2-1; 8 nucleotides agree with TRBD1. The CDR3 is 14 amino acids. The J segment lost 4 bases and the V segment lost 10 bases, leaving 9 bases of the junction unmatched. Looked up from germline, CDR1 is MDHEN and CDR2 is SYDVKM.

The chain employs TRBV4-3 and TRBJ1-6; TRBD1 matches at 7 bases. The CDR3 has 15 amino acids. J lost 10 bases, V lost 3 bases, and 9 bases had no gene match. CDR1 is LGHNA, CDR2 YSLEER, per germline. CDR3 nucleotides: TGCGCCAGCAGCCACTCAGACAGGGACGGATCACCCCTCCACTTT. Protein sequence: CASSHSDRDGSPLHF.

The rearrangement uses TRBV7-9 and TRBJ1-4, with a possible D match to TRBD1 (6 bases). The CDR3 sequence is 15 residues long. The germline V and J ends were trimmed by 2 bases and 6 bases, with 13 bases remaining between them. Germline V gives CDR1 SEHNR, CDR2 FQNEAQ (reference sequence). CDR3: CASSLNGRGDEKLFF. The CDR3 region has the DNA TGTGCCAGCAGCTTAAATGGCAGGGGCGATGAAAAACTGTTTTTT. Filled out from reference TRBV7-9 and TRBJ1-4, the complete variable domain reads DTGVSQNPRHKITKRGQNVTFRCDPISEHNRLYWYRQTLGQGPEFLTYFQNEAQLEKSRLLSDRFSAERPKGSFSTLEIQRTEQGDSAMYLCASSLNGRGDEKLFFGSGTQLSVL.

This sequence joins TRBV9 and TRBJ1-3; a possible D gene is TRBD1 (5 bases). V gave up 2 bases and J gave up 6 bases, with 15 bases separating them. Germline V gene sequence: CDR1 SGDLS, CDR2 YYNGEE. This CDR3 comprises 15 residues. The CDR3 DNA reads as TGTGCCAGCAGCGTTAGAGACAGTCCCCTAAACACCATATATTTT. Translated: CASSVRDSPLNTIYF.

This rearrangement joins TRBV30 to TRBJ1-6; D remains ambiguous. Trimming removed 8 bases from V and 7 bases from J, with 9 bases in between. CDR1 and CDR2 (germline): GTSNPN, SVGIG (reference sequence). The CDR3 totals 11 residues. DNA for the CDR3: TGTGCCGCTGGGCGAAATTCACCCCTCCACTTT. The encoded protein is CAAGRNSPLHF.

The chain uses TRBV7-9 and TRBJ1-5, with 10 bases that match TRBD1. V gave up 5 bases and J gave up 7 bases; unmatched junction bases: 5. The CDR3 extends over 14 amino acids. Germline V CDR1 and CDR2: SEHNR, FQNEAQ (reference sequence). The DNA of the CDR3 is TGTGCCAGCAGCCAGACAGGGGGCAGCCAGCCCCAGCATTTT. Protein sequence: CASSQTGGSQPQHF.

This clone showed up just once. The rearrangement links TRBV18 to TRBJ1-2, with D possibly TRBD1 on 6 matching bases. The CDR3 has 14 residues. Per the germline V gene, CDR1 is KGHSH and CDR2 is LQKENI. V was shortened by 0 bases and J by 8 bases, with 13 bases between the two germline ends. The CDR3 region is CASSPPLAGEGYTF. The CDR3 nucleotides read TGTGCCAGCTCACCACCGCTCGCAGGGGAAGGCTACACCTTC.

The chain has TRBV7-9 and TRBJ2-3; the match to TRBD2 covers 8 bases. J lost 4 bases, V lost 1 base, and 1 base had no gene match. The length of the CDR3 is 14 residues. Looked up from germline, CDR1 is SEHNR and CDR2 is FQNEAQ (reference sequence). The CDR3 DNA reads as TGTGCCAGCAGCTTAGTGCGGGGGGCAGATACGCAGTATTTT. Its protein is CASSLVRGADTQYF.

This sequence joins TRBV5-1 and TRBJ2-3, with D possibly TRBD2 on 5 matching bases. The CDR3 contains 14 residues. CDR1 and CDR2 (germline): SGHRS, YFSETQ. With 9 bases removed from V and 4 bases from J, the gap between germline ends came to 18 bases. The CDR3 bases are TGCGCCACCCCCCCGTGGGGAGAACCAGATACGCAGTATTTT. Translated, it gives CATPPWGEPDTQYF.

The CDR3 bases are TGTGCCAGCCTCAGACAGGAATTTCAAATCTATGGCTACACCTTC. Translated, it gives CASLRQEFQIYGYTF. The chain recombines TRBV2 with TRBJ1-2; tentatively, D is TRBD1 (6 bases). This CDR3 has 15 residues. Trimming shortened V by 8 bases and J by 4 bases, and 20 bases separated the two germline ends. Germline CDR1 SNHLY, CDR2 FYNNEI. The whole variable domain, filled in from reference TRBV2 and TRBJ1-2, reads EPEVTQTPSHQVTQMGQEVILRCVPISNHLYFYWYRQILGQKVEFLVSFYNNEISEKSEIFDDQFSVERPDGSNFTLKIRSTKLEDSAMYFCASLRQEFQIYGYTFGSGTRLTVV.

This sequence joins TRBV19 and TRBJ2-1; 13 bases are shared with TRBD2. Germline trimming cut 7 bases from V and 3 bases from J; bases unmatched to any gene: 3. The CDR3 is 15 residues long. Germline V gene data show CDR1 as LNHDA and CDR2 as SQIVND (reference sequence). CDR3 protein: CASTRTSGGYNEQFF. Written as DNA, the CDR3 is TGTGCCAGTACCCGGACTAGCGGGGGCTACAATGAGCAGTTCTTC.

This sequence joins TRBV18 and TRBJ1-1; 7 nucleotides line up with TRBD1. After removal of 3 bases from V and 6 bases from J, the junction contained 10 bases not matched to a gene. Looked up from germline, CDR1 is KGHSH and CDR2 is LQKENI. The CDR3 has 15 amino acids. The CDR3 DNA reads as TGTGCCAGCTCACCCTTAGACAGGGATTCAGCTGAAGCTTTCTTT. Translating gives CASSPLDRDSAEAFF.